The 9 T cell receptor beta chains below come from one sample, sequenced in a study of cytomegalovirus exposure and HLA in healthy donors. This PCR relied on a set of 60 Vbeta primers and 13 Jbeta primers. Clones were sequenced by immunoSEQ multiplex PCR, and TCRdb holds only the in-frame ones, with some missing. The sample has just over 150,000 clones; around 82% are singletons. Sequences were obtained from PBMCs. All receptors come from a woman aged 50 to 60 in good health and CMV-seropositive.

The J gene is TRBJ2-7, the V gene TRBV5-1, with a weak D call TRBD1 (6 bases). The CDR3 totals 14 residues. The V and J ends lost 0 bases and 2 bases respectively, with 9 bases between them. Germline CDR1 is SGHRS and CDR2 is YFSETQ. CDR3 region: CASSLDRAAYEQYF. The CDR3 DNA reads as TGCGCCAGCAGCTTGGACAGGGCGGCCTACGAGCAGTACTTC.

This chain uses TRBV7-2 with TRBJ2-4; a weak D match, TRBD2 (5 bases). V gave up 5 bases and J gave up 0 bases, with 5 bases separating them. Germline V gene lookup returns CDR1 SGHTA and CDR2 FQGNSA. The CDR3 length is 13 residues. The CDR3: CASSREAKNIQYF. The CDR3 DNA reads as TGTGCCAGCAGCCGGGAAGCCAAAAACATTCAGTACTTC.

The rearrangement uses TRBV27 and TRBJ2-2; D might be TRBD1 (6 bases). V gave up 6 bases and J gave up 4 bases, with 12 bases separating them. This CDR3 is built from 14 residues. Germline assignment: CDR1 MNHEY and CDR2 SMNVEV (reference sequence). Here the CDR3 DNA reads TGTGCCAGCAGGTTTCAAGGGGGCACCGGGGAGCTGTTTTTT. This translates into CASRFQGGTGELFF.

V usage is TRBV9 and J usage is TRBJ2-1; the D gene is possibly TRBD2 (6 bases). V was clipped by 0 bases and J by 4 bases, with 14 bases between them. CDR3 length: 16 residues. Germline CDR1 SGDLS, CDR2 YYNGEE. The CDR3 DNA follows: TGTGCCAGCAGCGTAGGATCAGGGAGGCTGTACAATGAGCAGTTCTTC. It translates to CASSVGSGRLYNEQFF. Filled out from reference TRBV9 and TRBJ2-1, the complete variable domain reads DSGVTQTPKHLITATGQRVTLRCSPRSGDLSVYWYQQSLDQGLQFLIQYYNGEERAKGNILERFSAQQFPDLHSELNLSSLELGDSALYFCASSVGSGRLYNEQFFGPGTRLTVL.

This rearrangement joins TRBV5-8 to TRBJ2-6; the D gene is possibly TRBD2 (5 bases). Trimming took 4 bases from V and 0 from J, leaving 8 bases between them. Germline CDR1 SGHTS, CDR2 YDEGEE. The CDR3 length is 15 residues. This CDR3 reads CASSTGLSGANVLTF. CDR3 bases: TGTGCCAGCAGCACCGGACTCTCTGGGGCCAACGTCCTGACTTTC.

The CDR3 DNA follows: TGTGCCAGCAGCCCTGGGACAGGCACAGATACGCAGTATTTT. Its translation: CASSPGTGTDTQYF. V is TRBV7-3 and J is TRBJ2-3, with 7 bases fitting TRBD1. Germline values: CDR1 SGHTA, CDR2 FQGTGA. With V trimmed by 5 bases and J by 1 base, 3 bases remained unmatched. The CDR3 runs 14 residues.

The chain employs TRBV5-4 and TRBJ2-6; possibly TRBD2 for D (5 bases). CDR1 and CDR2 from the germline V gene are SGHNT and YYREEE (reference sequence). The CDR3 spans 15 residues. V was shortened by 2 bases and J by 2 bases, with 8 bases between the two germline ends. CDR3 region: CASSLGGAGANVLTF. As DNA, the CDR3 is TGTGCCAGCAGCTTAGGAGGTGCTGGGGCCAACGTCCTGACTTTC.

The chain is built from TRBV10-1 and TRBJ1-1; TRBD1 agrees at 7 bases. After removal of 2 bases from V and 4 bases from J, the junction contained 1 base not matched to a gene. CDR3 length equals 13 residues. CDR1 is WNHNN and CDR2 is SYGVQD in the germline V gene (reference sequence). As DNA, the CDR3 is TGCGCCAGCAGTGAGCACAGGGGCACTGAAGCTTTCTTT. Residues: CASSEHRGTEAFF.

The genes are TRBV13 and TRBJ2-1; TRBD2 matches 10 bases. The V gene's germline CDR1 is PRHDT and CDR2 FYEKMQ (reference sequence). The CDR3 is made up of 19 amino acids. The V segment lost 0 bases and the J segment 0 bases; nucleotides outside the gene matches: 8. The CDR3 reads CASSLGIAGGGLSYNEQFF. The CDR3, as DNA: TGTGCCAGCAGCTTAGGAATAGCGGGGGGAGGGCTCTCCTACAATGAGCAGTTCTTC.